Listed below are T cell receptor beta chains from one sample, sequenced in a study of cytomegalovirus exposure and HLA in healthy donors. Only in-frame clones appear in the TCRdb table, and some are missing; sequencing was by immunoSEQ multiplex PCR. The sample has some 180,000 clones; 80% are singletons. The sequenced sample consisted of PBMCs. These receptors all come from a girl aged 10 to 17 in good health and CMV-seropositive. Both conserved end residues are part of each CDR3. The D gene is left open where the match is weak. Expanded clones get a size class; other rows say once, few or many, or leave the size out.

TRBJ2-1 | TRBV7-6 | 16 | few | - | TGTGCCAGCAGCTTAGGTGGACTGGGCTCCTACAATGAGCAGTTCTTC | CASSLGGLGSYNEQFF
TRBJ2-2 | TRBV25-1 | 15 | - | - | TGTGCCAGCAGTGTCGGAGTACTGAACACCGGGGAGCTGTTTTTT | CASSVGVLNTGELFF
TRBJ2-1 | TRBV11-3 | 14 | few | - | TGTGCCAGCAGCCGGACAGCCCTGGACAATGAGCAGTTCTTC | CASSRTALDNEQFF
TRBJ1-1 | TRBV11-2 | 12 | once | - | TGTGCCAGCAGGCTGGGGGGGGGCGTGGCTTTCTTT | CASRLGGGVAFF
TRBJ2-3 | TRBV5-1 | 15 | - | - | TGCGCCAGCAGCTCTTCTAGCGCTAGCACAGATACGCAGTATTTT | CASSSSSASTDTQYF
TRBJ2-7 | TRBV27 | 16 | - | TRBD2 | TGTGCCAGCGCACTAGCGGGGCATATACTCTCCTACGAGCAGTACTTC | CASALAGHILSYEQYF
TRBJ2-3 | TRBV6-5 | 15 | - | TRBD2 | TGTGCCAGCAGTTACAGGCTAGCGGGGACAGATACGCAGTATTTT | CASSYRLAGTDTQYF
TRBJ1-1 | TRBV18 | 14 | - | - | TGTGCCAGCTCACTCCAGACAGAGAACACTGAAGCTTTCTTT | CASSLQTENTEAFF
TRBJ2-3 | TRBV29-1 | 13 | - | TRBD2 | TGCAGCGCCCGAGCGGGAGGGTCAGATACGCAGTATTTT | CSARAGGSDTQYF
TRBJ1-2 | TRBV27 | 15 | - | TRBD1 | TGTGCCAGCAGTACCAGTCGGGACAGGACCTATGGCTACACCTTC | CASSTSRDRTYGYTF
TRBJ2-1 | TRBV5-1 | 13 | - | - | TGCGCCTCGCGGCTTAGCTCCTACAATGAGCAGTTCTTC | CASRLSSYNEQFF
TRBJ2-4 | TRBV14 | 16 | - | TRBD1 | TGTGCCAGCAGCCGTGGGGACAGGCCGGCCAAAAACATTCAGTACTTC | CASSRGDRPAKNIQYF
TRBJ1-3 | TRBV30 | 14 | once | - | TGTGCCTGGAGTGTAGGACAGAGTGGAAACACCATATATTTT | CAWSVGQSGNTIYF
TRBJ1-5 | TRBV18 | 17 | - | TRBD1 | TGTGCCAGCTCACCAACGAACAGGGGAGATAGCAATCAGCCCCAGCATTTT | CASSPTNRGDSNQPQHF
TRBJ2-7 | TRBV6-1 | 16 | few | TRBD2 | TGTGCCAGCAGTGAAAGGTGGGGACTAGCGGGAGGCGAGCAGTACTTC | CASSERWGLAGGEQYF
TRBJ1-2 | TRBV11-3 | 13 | - | TRBD1 | TGTGCCAGCAGCTACTGGACAGGGGAAGGCTACACCTTC | CASSYWTGEGYTF
TRBJ2-7 | TRBV30 | 15 | - | TRBD2 | TGTGCCTGGAGTAGGGGTAGCGGGAGCTCCTACGAGCAGTACTTC | CAWSRGSGSSYEQYF
TRBJ2-6 | TRBV7-2 | 15 | - | - | TGTGCCAGCAGCTTAGCCCAGGCTGGGGCCAACGTCCTGACTTTC | CASSLAQAGANVLTF
TRBJ2-2 | TRBV30 | 14 | once | - | TGTGCCTGGAGTCTAGGGACATATGCCGGGGAGCTGTTTTTT | CAWSLGTYAGELFF
TRBJ2-7 | TRBV4-1 | 13 | once | TRBD2 | TGCGCCAGCAGCCAGGGGGGGACCTACGAGCAGTACTTC | CASSQGGTYEQYF
TRBJ2-7 | TRBV15 | 17 | - | TRBD2 | TGTGCCACCAGCAGAGATAGGCTAGCGGGAGCTTCCTACGAGCAGTACTTC | CATSRDRLAGASYEQYF
TRBJ1-1 | TRBV9 | 16 | - | - | TGTGCCAGCAGCCCTCGGGGGGATTTAATGAACACTGAAGCTTTCTTT | CASSPRGDLMNTEAFF
TRBJ2-5 | TRBV29-1 | 16 | - | TRBD1 | TGCAGCGTCCCCGACCCGGGACAGGGGGTGCAAGAGACCCAGTACTTC | CSVPDPGQGVQETQYF
TRBJ1-4 | TRBV27 | 14 | - | - | TGTGCCAGCAGTTTGGCCGGATCGGGTGAAAAACTGTTTTTT | CASSLAGSGEKLFF
TRBJ2-2 | TRBV20-1 | 11 | - | - | TGCAGTGCTAGTACGGGGGGGGAGCTGTTTTTT | CSASTGGELFF
TRBJ2-2 | TRBV15 | 16 | - | TRBD2 | TGTGCCACAAACGTTGGACTAGCGGGAGGGATTGGGGAGCTGTTTTTT | CATNVGLAGGIGELFF
TRBJ2-1 | TRBV5-1 | 16 | - | TRBD2 | TGCGCCAGCAGCTCGGCCGGGACTAGCGTCTACAATGAGCAGTTCTTC | CASSSAGTSVYNEQFF
TRBJ2-1 | TRBV9 | 15 | - | TRBD1 | TGTGCCAGCAGCGTCCGGGACAGGGCCTACAATGAGCAGTTCTTC | CASSVRDRAYNEQFF
TRBJ1-1 | TRBV10-3 | 14 | few | - | TGTGCCATCAGTGAAGGACAGTCGGCTACTGAAGCTTTCTTT | CAISEGQSATEAFF
TRBJ2-7 | TRBV6-1 | 10 | - | - | TGTGCCAGCCTGGAGCTAGAGCAGTACTTC | CASLELEQYF
TRBJ2-1 | TRBV6-6 | 15 | few | - | TGTGCCAGCAGCCCCCGAGGGAGAGAGTACAATGAGCAGTTCTTC | CASSPRGREYNEQFF
TRBJ1-5 | TRBV7-2 | 15 | - | TRBD1 | TGTGCCAGCAGCTTAGGGACAGGGGCCCTCGGGCCCCAGCATTTT | CASSLGTGALGPQHF
TRBJ2-3 | TRBV5-1 | 16 | - | - | TGCGCCAGCAGCTTGGCCGGGATCCTAGTAACAGATACGCAGTATTTT | CASSLAGILVTDTQYF
TRBJ2-5 | TRBV5-1 | 16 | - | - | TGCGCCAGCAGCTTGGGGGGACTGGGATACCAAGAGACCCAGTACTTC | CASSLGGLGYQETQYF
TRBJ2-3 | TRBV6-4 | 15 | - | TRBD2 | TGTGCCAGCAGACGACTAGCGGGAGAAACAGATACGCAGTATTTT | CASRRLAGETDTQYF
TRBJ2-7 | TRBV7-8 | 16 | - | - | TGTGCCAGCAGCTTAGGGCCCCTAGGGGACACCTTAGGTCGAGACTTC | CASSLGPLGDTLGRDF
TRBJ1-2 | TRBV5-6 | 14 | few | - | TGTGCCAGCAGCTTCGAATCAGGGATCTATGGCTACACCTTC | CASSFESGIYGYTF
TRBJ1-1 | TRBV29-1 | 9 | - | - | TGCAGCGTATCGCCGACAGGCCGCTTT | CSVSPTGRF
TRBJ2-1 | TRBV7-6 | 15 | - | TRBD1 | TGTGCCAGCAGCTTAAGGACAGGGATTTTTGATGAGCAGTTCTTC | CASSLRTGIFDEQFF
TRBJ1-3 | TRBV9 | 16 | - | TRBD1 | TGTGCCAGCAGCGTAAGGAGCGGACAGGCTGGAAACACCATATATTTT | CASSVRSGQAGNTIYF
TRBJ1-5 | TRBV27 | 16 | - | - | TGTGCCAGCAGTCCTTACTCTGGTGTTGGCAATCAGCCCCAGCATTTT | CASSPYSGVGNQPQHF
TRBJ2-3 | TRBV11-1 | 15 | few | TRBD1 | TGTGCCAGCAGCTTGTCAGGGGGAAGCACAGATACGCAGTATTTT | CASSLSGGSTDTQYF
TRBJ1-1 | TRBV7-2 | 14 | - | - | TGTGCCAGCAGCCCTTACATGCTCACAGGGGAAGCTTTCTTT | CASSPYMLTGEAFF
TRBJ1-1 | TRBV5-4 | 16 | once | - | TGTGCCAGCAGCTTGCCTCAACTCGGGGATTGGACTGAAGCTTTCTTT | CASSLPQLGDWTEAFF
TRBJ2-7 | TRBV7-9 | 18 | - | TRBD2 | TGTGCCAGCAGCTTAGGAACCCCGGCTAGCGGGAGAGACTACGAGCAGTACTTC | CASSLGTPASGRDYEQYF
TRBJ1-2 | TRBV6-6 | 13 | - | - | TGTGCCAGCAGTTACTGGGTTAGCGATGGCTACACCTTC | CASSYWVSDGYTF
TRBJ1-5 | TRBV19 | 15 | - | TRBD1 | TGTGCCAGTAGTATGACAGGGGGAAGCAATCAGCCCCAGCATTTT | CASSMTGGSNQPQHF
TRBJ2-2 | TRBV5-1 | 15 | - | TRBD2 | TGCGCCAGCAGCTTGGACCGGGGGGGGGCCGGGGAGCTGTTTTTT | CASSLDRGGAGELFF
TRBJ1-2 | TRBV30 | 16 | - | - | TGTGCCTGCTCTCTGGCAGCCGGTCAGGGTTCCTATGGCTACACCTTC | CACSLAAGQGSYGYTF
TRBJ2-3 | TRBV29-1 | 14 | few | TRBD2 | TGCAGCGTTCCGCCGGGACTAGTATCAGATACGCAGTATTTT | CSVPPGLVSDTQYF
TRBJ2-7 | TRBV14 | 16 | - | TRBD2 | TGTGCCAGCAGCCAAATCGGACTAGCGGGAAGATACGAGCAGTACTTC | CASSQIGLAGRYEQYF
TRBJ2-3 | TRBV27 | 14 | - | - | TGTGCCAGCAGGCCTCTCGGGGAGGCAGATACGCAGTATTTT | CASRPLGEADTQYF
TRBJ2-1 | TRBV5-1 | 11 | - | - | TGCGCCAGCAGCTTGCGGAATGAGCAGTTCTTC | CASSLRNEQFF
TRBJ1-1 | TRBV6-1 | 13 | - | - | TGTGCCAGCGAACGGACTGGGCGAACTGAAGCTTTCTTT | CASERTGRTEAFF
TRBJ2-7 | TRBV4-1 | 15 | once | TRBD2 | TGCGCCAGCACCGGACCTGCCAGCGGGAGGGACGAGCAGTACTTC | CASTGPASGRDEQYF
TRBJ2-7 | TRBV15 | 16 | once | TRBD2 | TGTGCCACCAGCAGAGAACGGACTAGTTCTCCCTACGAGCAGTACTTC | CATSRERTSSPYEQYF
TRBJ2-7 | TRBV27 | 13 | - | TRBD2 | TGTGCCAGCAGCCTTGGACTAGCAGGCGAGCAGTACTTC | CASSLGLAGEQYF
TRBJ2-5 | TRBV6-5 | 14 | - | - | TGTGCCAGCAGTTACTCACGGGGATCAGAGACCCAGTACTTC | CASSYSRGSETQYF
TRBJ1-5 | TRBV18 | 14 | - | - | TGTGCCAGCTCACCATTACCAGGGGATCAGCCCCAGCATTTT | CASSPLPGDQPQHF